Below, 26 T cell receptor beta chains from the same sample are listed, as sequenced in a study of beta chain features in type 1 diabetes. Study observations and caveats: TCRB CDR3s from Type 1 diabetes patients were moderately but significantly shorter in all four CD4+ subsets.

Every bit of the isolated RNA underwent reverse transcription, so sequencing read expressed TCRB transcripts. Using immunoSEQ multiplex PCR, the repertoire was profiled, and TCRdb retains in-frame clones only, with some absent. The data hold 150,000 to 190,000 clones, with over 9% observed a single time. What these receptors recognize is not known. The sequenced sample was central memory CD4+ T cells from blood. These receptors all stem from a man younger than 45 with type 1 diabetes.

This clone was found a few times. CDR3 loop: CASSSTRGSNTGELFF. The CDR3 nucleotides are TGTGCCAGCAGCTCAACGCGGGGATCGAACACCGGGGAGCTGTTTTTT. The chain couples TRBV5-4 to TRBJ2-2, with D possibly TRBD2 on 6 matching bases. The CDR3 runs 16 residues. Germline lookup yields CDR1 SGHNT and CDR2 YYREEE (reference sequence). V was clipped by 3 bases and J by 0 bases, with 12 bases between them.

The rearrangement uses TRBV14 and TRBJ2-1; the D gene is possibly TRBD1 (5 bases). Germline CDR1 reads SGHDN; CDR2 reads FVKESK. V lost 0 bases, J lost 13 bases, and 16 bases lay in between. The CDR3 covers 14 residues. This CDR3 is CASSQDYLQGTQFF. In DNA form, the CDR3 reads TGTGCCAGCAGCCAAGATTACCTCCAGGGAACTCAGTTCTTC.

Concerning this clone itself: One junction end disagrees with the germline gene, perhaps due to a read error. V gene TRBV7-7 combines with J gene TRBJ2-3, with TRBD1 matching over 7 bases. The CDR3 loop spans 14 amino acids. Germline lookup yields CDR1 SSHAT and CDR2 FNYEAQ (reference sequence). The CDR3 DNA reads TGTGCTAGCAGCTTAGGACAGGGCACAGATACGCAGTATTTT. Protein product: CASSLGQGTDTQYF.

The chain employs TRBV15 and TRBJ1-4; D is perhaps TRBD1 (5 bases). Trimming took off 0 bases at V and 0 bases at J, with 20 bases between the two ends. The CDR3 covers 20 residues. Looked up from germline, CDR1 is LNHNV and CDR2 is YYDKDF (reference sequence). The CDR3 DNA follows: TGTGCCACCAGCAGAGATAGTGTAAACAGGAACCTTGCAACTAATGAAAAACTGTTTTTT. Translation: CATSRDSVNRNLATNEKLFF.

This clone occurred a few times. The rearrangement joins TRBV15 to TRBJ2-3; no definite D call. CDR1 is LNHNV, CDR2 YYDKDF, per germline (reference sequence). V was cut by 5 bases and J by 0 bases, with 9 bases left in between. This CDR3 is 14 amino acids long. The CDR3 nucleotides are TGTGCCACCAGCTTACGCCAGAGCACAGATACGCAGTATTTT. Amino acids: CATSLRQSTDTQYF.

This clone was seen a handful of times. Other DNA sequences in the sample encode the same CDR3. The chain links TRBV7-3 to TRBJ2-5; D may be TRBD2 (5 bases). Between the trimmed V and J ends, which lost 5 bases and 2 bases, there was a span of 12 bases. This CDR3 has 14 amino acids. Germline V lookup: CDR1 SGHTA, CDR2 FQGTGA. This chain's CDR3 is CASSPTGLQETQYF. DNA for the CDR3: TGTGCCAGCAGCCCGACGGGATTACAAGAGACCCAGTACTTC.

This clone was observed a handful of times. The chain is built from TRBV7-2 and TRBJ2-1, with D tentatively TRBD2 (6 bases). Germline CDR1 SGHTA, CDR2 FQGNSA. V was clipped by 8 bases and J by 0 bases, with 14 bases between them. This CDR3 is 15 amino acids long. CDR3 residues: CASGPGLSSYNEQFF. In DNA form, the CDR3 reads TGTGCCAGCGGACCGGGACTTAGCTCCTACAATGAGCAGTTCTTC. The full variable domain, completed using reference TRBV7-2 and TRBJ2-1, is GAGVSQSPSNKVTEKGKDVELRCDPISGHTALYWYRQSLGQGLEFLIYFQGNSAPDKSGLPSDRFSAERTGGSVSTLTIQRTQQEDSAVYLCASGPGLSSYNEQFFGPGTRLTVL.

The V call is TRBV11-2, the J call TRBJ2-4; D uncertain. Germline V gene lookup returns CDR1 SGHAT and CDR2 FQNNGV. The ends were cut back, 3 bases at V and 0 bases at J, with 15 bases in the middle. The CDR3 runs 17 residues. CDR3 DNA sequence: TGTGCCAGCAGCTTCGGAGCCAGTGCCCTAGCCAAAAACATTCAGTACTTC. This gives the protein CASSFGASALAKNIQYF.

The CDR3 sequence: CASCGGISYEQYF. In nucleotides, the CDR3 is TGTGCCAGCTGCGGGGGGATCTCCTACGAGCAGTACTTC. This chain connects TRBV2 to TRBJ2-7; 8 bases align to TRBD2. Germline-derived CDR1 and CDR2 are SNHLY and FYNNEI. The CDR3 is made up of 13 amino acids. The ends lost 8 bases at V and 0 bases at J; junction bases unmatched: 3.

The chain recombines TRBV16 with TRBJ1-1; D might be TRBD1 (5 bases). CDR3 length equals 14 residues. Per germline, CDR1 KGHSY and CDR2 FQNENV. The V end was cut by 4 bases, the J end by 1 base, with 10 bases between. The CDR3 nucleotides are TGTGCCAGCAGCCGATGGCAGGGGAACACTGAAGCTTTCTTT. It encodes CASSRWQGNTEAFF.

This clone was seen more than once but under ten times. V usage is TRBV4-2 and J usage is TRBJ2-2; the match to TRBD2 covers 8 bases. Trimming removed 6 bases from V and 7 bases from J; junction bases left unmatched: 10. The germline V gene has CDR1 LGHNA and CDR2 YNFKEQ. This CDR3 comprises 15 residues. CDR3 sequence: CASRPASGYSGELFF. The CDR3 coding sequence is TGTGCCAGCAGACCGGCTAGCGGGTACAGCGGGGAGCTGTTTTTT.

The chain joins TRBV7-3 to TRBJ2-3, with a possible D match to TRBD1 (5 bases). The germline V and J ends were trimmed by 8 bases and 2 bases, with 17 bases remaining between them. The CDR3 is 15 residues long. Germline values: CDR1 SGHTA, CDR2 FQGTGA. CDR3 nucleotides: TGTGCCAGCTCGATCCAGCCTGGGGCCACAGATACGCAGTATTTT. Translating it yields CASSIQPGATDTQYF.

This clone was observed a handful of times. CDR3: CASSLPGQGSSDKLFF. The CDR3 region has the DNA TGTGCCAGCAGCCTCCCCGGACAGGGGTCGTCGGATAAACTGTTTTTT. The chain couples TRBV11-2 to TRBJ1-4; 9 nucleotides match TRBD1. CDR3 length: 16 residues. Unmatched junction bases numbered 15, after V lost 5 bases and J lost 11 bases. CDR1 and CDR2 from the germline V gene are SGHAT and FQNNGV.

The rearrangement joins TRBV7-2 to TRBJ2-1, with D perhaps TRBD2 (5 bases). The length of the CDR3 is 15 residues. Trimming stripped 1 base from V and 6 bases from J, with 13 bases between. Germline V gene lookup returns CDR1 SGHTA and CDR2 FQGNSA. The DNA of the CDR3 is TGTGCCAGCAGCTTAGTGGGCGGGCCGCTCAATGAGCAGTTCTTC. The encoded protein is CASSLVGGPLNEQFF.

The J gene is TRBJ2-7, the V gene TRBV19; TRBD2 might be the D (6 bases). The CDR3 contains 15 residues. The germline V gene encodes CDR1 LNHDA and CDR2 SQIVND (reference sequence). Trimming removed 5 bases from V and 6 bases from J, with 20 bases in between. The CDR3 DNA is TGTGCCAGTAGTTTTCGGGGGAGCGGCCCCGGCGAGCAGTACTTC. Translating gives CASSFRGSGPGEQYF.

This chain uses TRBV7-9 with TRBJ1-2; D is perhaps TRBD1 (5 bases). The CDR3 spans 13 residues. Trimming took off 5 bases at V and 8 bases at J, with 15 bases between the two ends. Germline CDR1 is SEHNR and CDR2 is FQNEAQ (reference sequence). Here the CDR3 reads CASSPGMGSGYTF. The CDR3 coding sequence is TGTGCCAGCAGCCCAGGGATGGGATCAGGCTACACCTTC.

This clone has a handful of counts. The V and J genes are TRBV7-8 and TRBJ1-2, with TRBD1 identical over 9 bases. V gave up 0 bases and J gave up 6 bases; unmatched junction bases: 5. The CDR3 loop spans 15 amino acids. Germline V gene lookup returns CDR1 SGHVS and CDR2 FQNEAQ. Here the CDR3 reads CASSLAGQGTHGYTF. As DNA, the CDR3 is TGTGCCAGCAGCTTAGCGGGACAGGGAACCCATGGCTACACCTTC.

The V gene is TRBV4-3, the J gene TRBJ2-6; 10 bases are shared with TRBD2. Trimming cost V 1 base and J 0 bases; bases outside gene matches: 6. There are 19 residues in the CDR3. Germline V gives CDR1 LGHNA, CDR2 YSLEER. Here the CDR3 reads CASSQGTSGASSGANVLTF. DNA of the CDR3: TGCGCCAGCAGCCAAGGTACTAGCGGGGCATCCTCTGGGGCCAACGTCCTGACTTTC.

The chain uses TRBV28 and TRBJ2-6, with 8 bases lining up with TRBD1. This CDR3 has 16 amino acids. Per the germline V gene, CDR1 is MDHEN and CDR2 is SYDVKM. With 3 bases clipped from V and 4 bases from J, the junction kept 5 bases outside the gene matches. The CDR3 DNA follows: TGTGCCAGCAGTTTGACAGGGGCGGAGGGGGCCAACGTCCTGACTTTC. As protein: CASSLTGAEGANVLTF.

The chain joins TRBV18 to TRBJ1-2; 8 bases line up with TRBD1. The V and J ends lost 5 bases and 2 bases, in that order; junction bases with no gene match: 4. CDR1 and CDR2 (germline): KGHSH, LQKENI. The CDR3 is made up of 14 amino acids. CDR3 in amino acids: CASSTDRANYGYTF. In DNA form, the CDR3 reads TGTGCCAGCTCAACGGACAGGGCCAACTATGGCTACACCTTC.

This clone showed up just a few times. CDR3 sequence (DNA): TGTGCCAGCAGTTCTGCGGGGGGCGACGAAGCTTTCTTT. It yields the protein CASSSAGGDEAFF. This chain links TRBV6-5 with TRBJ1-1; a weak D match, TRBD1 (6 bases). V lost 4 bases and J 8 bases, leaving 14 bases between the germline ends. In germline, CDR1 is MNHEY, CDR2 SVGAGI. The CDR3 has 13 amino acids.

J is TRBJ2-5 and V is TRBV19, with 8 bases fitting TRBD1. After removal of 0 bases from V and 4 bases from J, the junction contained 1 base not matched to a gene. Germline V gene data show CDR1 as LNHDA and CDR2 as SQIVND (reference sequence). This CDR3 is built from 14 residues. Here the CDR3 DNA reads TGTGCCAGTAGTATAGATACAGGGGGAGAGACCCAGTACTTC. This encodes CASSIDTGGETQYF.

This clone was counted between two and nine times. The J gene is TRBJ2-1, the V gene TRBV10-3; TRBD2 aligns across 12 bases. Per the germline V gene, CDR1 is ENHRY and CDR2 is SYGVKD. With V trimmed by 6 bases and J by 8 bases, 2 bases remained unmatched. The CDR3 is 13 amino acids. This CDR3 reads CAIRASGRDEQFF. CDR3 sequence (DNA): TGTGCCATCAGGGCTAGCGGGAGGGATGAGCAGTTCTTC.

The V gene is TRBV28, the J gene TRBJ1-5; TRBD1 might be the D (6 bases). Trimming took off 8 bases at V and 5 bases at J, with 10 bases between the two ends. The germline gives CDR1 MDHEN, CDR2 SYDVKM. The CDR3 has 12 residues. The DNA of the CDR3 is TGTGCCAGCTCCGGACAGTATCAGCCCCAGCATTTT. Amino acid sequence: CASSGQYQPQHF.

V and J are TRBV9 and TRBJ2-3; a weak D match, TRBD1 (5 bases). Trimming stripped 1 base from V and 8 bases from J, with 11 bases between. This CDR3 has 13 residues. Germline V lookup: CDR1 SGDLS, CDR2 YYNGEE. CDR3 in amino acids: CASSVSQEATQYF. The CDR3 coding sequence is TGTGCCAGCAGCGTATCACAGGAAGCTACGCAGTATTTT.

This clone was counted only a few times. The V call is TRBV29-1, the J call TRBJ2-5, with 9 bases fitting TRBD1. The CDR3 is made up of 14 amino acids. The V gene's germline CDR1 is SQVTM and CDR2 ANQGSEA. V was pared by 2 bases and J by 5 bases, with 6 bases of the junction left unmatched. The CDR3 DNA is TGCAGCGTTGAAACAGGGGGCACCTGGGAGACCCAGTACTTC. It translates to CSVETGGTWETQYF. The full variable domain, completed using reference TRBV29-1 and TRBJ2-5, is SAVISQKPSRDICQRGTSLTIQCQVDSQVTMMFWYRQQPGQSLTLIATANQGSEATYESGFVIDKFPISRPNLTFSTLTVSNMSPEDSSIYLCSVETGGTWETQYFGPGTRLLVL.